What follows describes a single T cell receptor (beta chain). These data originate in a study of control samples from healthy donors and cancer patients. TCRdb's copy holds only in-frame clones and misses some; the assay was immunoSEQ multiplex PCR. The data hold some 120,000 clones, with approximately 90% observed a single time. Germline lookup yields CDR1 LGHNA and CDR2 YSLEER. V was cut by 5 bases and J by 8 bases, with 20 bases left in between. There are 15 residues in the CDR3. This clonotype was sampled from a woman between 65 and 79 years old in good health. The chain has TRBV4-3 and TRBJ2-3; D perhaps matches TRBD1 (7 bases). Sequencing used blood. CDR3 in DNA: TGCGCCAGCAGCGCCGAACCCAGGGGGGCGGGTACGCAGTATTTT. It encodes CASSAEPRGAGTQYF.